This T cell receptor (beta chain) was found in a study of Ad26.COV2.S vaccination and SARS-CoV-2 variants. Study-level results: Greater spike-specific TCR breadth was seen in vaccine recipients than in placebo recipients. The breadth of spike-specific CD8+ and CD4+ T cell responses after vaccination was reportedly substantial.

About this clone itself: Its antigen is as yet unknown.

TCRdb keeps only in-frame clones here, not all; method: immunoSEQ multiplex PCR. Counted here are tens of thousands of clones, approximately 83% occurring once; the ten biggest clones make up less than 50%. Trimming took 2 bases from V and 7 from J; bases not matched to a gene: 7. CDR3 length: 14 amino acids. This TCR was sampled from a human donor who had recovered from COVID-19. The sample was peripheral blood, taken after recovery from COVID-19. The chain joins TRBV23-1 to TRBJ2-7; 8 nucleotides agree with TRBD1. TRBV23-1 is an open reading frame, and its role is uncertain. This CDR3 is CASSQPWTGREQYV. The CDR3, as DNA: TGCGCCAGCAGTCAACCATGGACAGGGAGGGAGCAGTACGTC.